This record looks at one T cell receptor beta chain sequence and its context. The target antigen is unknown. TCRdb passed the PCR reads through MiXCR, listing each CDR3 protein once. The sample lists about 510,000 distinct CDR3 sequences; roughly 25% were seen once. The naive CD8 libraries originated from between 20,000 and 1,000,000 sorted cells and drew on 10%, 30% or 50% RNA. The germline gives CDR1 MGHRA, CDR2 YSYEKL. Trimming cost V 0 bases and J 15 bases, with 21 bases left between them. The CDR3 extends over 15 amino acids. This sample was included in a study of molecular identifiers for immune sequencing clone quantification. Study-wide background: Replicate RNA came from about 20,000 or 100,000 naive CD8 cells and was split five ways, and four parts were sequenced. Study-level results: Clones above 20 RNA copies held over 97% of effector molecules, under 1% in naive cells.

The sample comprised naive CD8+ T cells from blood, with Jurkat cell RNA spiked in. The sample's subset: FACS-sorted CD8+CD4-CCR7+CD45RA+ naive T cells. V gene TRBV4-1 combines with J gene TRBJ1-3; unclear D gene. This TCR came from a human donor in good health. Some libraries in this study had Jurkat cell RNA spiked in. CDR3 amino acids: CASSQDSLAGNPKYF. In DNA form, the CDR3 reads TGCGCCAGCAGCCAAGACAGCTTAGCTGGAAACCCCAAATATTTT.